This entry lists 30 T cell receptor beta chains sequenced from one sample in a study of CD8 T cells in ankylosing spondylitis. TCRdb re-analysed the 5' RACE reads in MiXCR, keeping a single row per CDR3 protein. The table has nearly 350,000 distinct CDR3 sequences, under 15% seen once. Specimen: blood, either unsorted or a sorted T cell fraction (not recorded which). These receptors came from a male donor with ankylosing spondylitis or in good health (not recorded which).

This clonotype was seen ten or more times. The chain has TRBV20-1 and TRBJ2-5; the D is unclear. From germline, CDR1 is DFQATT and CDR2 SNEGSKA (reference sequence). This CDR3 has 13 residues. Trimming stripped 3 bases from V and 0 bases from J, with 8 bases between. The CDR3 reads CSASGGNQETQYF. In DNA form, the CDR3 reads TGCAGTGCTAGTGGCGGTAACCAAGAGACCCAGTACTTC.

This clonotype was counted only a few times. V usage is TRBV10-3 and J usage is TRBJ1-2, with TRBD1 matching over 8 bases. Per germline, CDR1 ENHRY and CDR2 SYGVKD. This CDR3 region has 15 residues. The V and J ends lost 10 bases and 6 bases, in that order; junction bases with no gene match: 16. CDR3 in DNA: TGTGCCACCTTAACATTCGGACAGGGAATAGATGGCTACACCTTC. This translates into CATLTFGQGIDGYTF.

There are a few counts of this clonotype. The chain uses TRBV11-2 and TRBJ1-1; D not resolved. Germline CDR1 and CDR2: SGHAT and FQNNGV. The CDR3 has 15 residues. V was clipped by 3 bases and J by 2 bases, with 13 bases between them. CDR3 sequence (DNA): TGTGCCAGCAGCTTGTCGGCGGATGCTAACACTGAAGCTTTCTTT. Its protein is CASSLSADANTEAFF.

This clonotype was found many times. Here the CDR3 reads CASSQDTRTGYYEQYF. CDR3 nucleotides: TGTGCCAGCAGCCAAGATACGCGTACAGGGTACTACGAGCAGTACTTC. The V gene is TRBV4-2, the J gene TRBJ2-7, with D perhaps matching TRBD1 (6 bases). CDR1 and CDR2 (germline): LGHNA, YNFKEQ. Between the trimmed V and J ends, which lost 0 bases and 3 bases, there was a span of 15 bases. The CDR3 length is 16 residues.

The rearrangement links TRBV20-1 to TRBJ2-3; TRBD2 matches 11 bases. Looked up from germline, CDR1 is DFQATT and CDR2 is SNEGSKA (reference sequence). The CDR3 has 15 residues. V lost 0 bases to trimming and J lost 8 bases; unmatched junction nucleotides: 7. CDR3 bases: TGCAGTGCTAGAGATAGCGGGGGGGTGTTAGGTACGCAGTATTTT. Amino acids: CSARDSGGVLGTQYF.

This clonotype was counted only a few times. V is TRBV29-1 and J is TRBJ1-2, with 11 positions matching TRBD1. The V and J ends lost 4 bases and 7 bases, in that order; junction bases with no gene match: 8. Germline-derived CDR1 and CDR2 are SQVTM and ANQGSEA. The CDR3 totals 14 residues. The CDR3 reads CSVVSRTGGRGYTF. The CDR3 DNA sequence: TGCAGCGTTGTAAGCCGGACAGGGGGCCGTGGCTACACCTTC.

This clonotype has more than one count but fewer than ten. This sequence joins TRBV4-1 and TRBJ2-1; 10 nucleotides match TRBD2. This CDR3 has 16 amino acids. Germline CDR1 is MGHRA and CDR2 is YSYEKL. Trimming took 4 bases from V and 5 from J; bases not matched to a gene: 8. The CDR3 loop reads CASSRLLAGVHNEQFF. The CDR3 DNA reads as TGCGCCAGCAGCCGCCTTCTAGCGGGGGTGCACAATGAGCAGTTCTTC.

The rearrangement joins TRBV4-2 to TRBJ2-7; the D call may be TRBD1 or TRBD2 (6 bases each). The germline V gene has CDR1 LGHNA and CDR2 YNFKEQ. V lost 0 bases and J 2 bases, leaving 17 bases between the germline ends. This CDR3 spans 17 amino acids. The CDR3 reads CASSQDVRGHNPYEQYF. Written as DNA, the CDR3 is TGTGCCAGCAGCCAAGATGTGCGGGGACACAACCCCTACGAGCAGTACTTC.

A few counts support this clonotype. This chain joins TRBV10-3 and TRBJ1-2, with D possibly TRBD1 on 6 matching bases. Per the germline V gene, CDR1 is ENHRY and CDR2 is SYGVKD. Trimming took 4 bases from V and 3 from J, leaving 9 bases between them. The CDR3 has 13 residues. CDR3 protein: CAISGGADYGYTF. As DNA, the CDR3 is TGTGCCATCAGTGGGGGGGCGGACTATGGCTACACCTTC.

This clonotype was observed a handful of times. V and J are TRBV27 and TRBJ1-5; 7 bases fit TRBD1. CDR3 size: 14 residues. Germline-derived CDR1 and CDR2 are MNHEY and SMNVEV (reference sequence). V was clipped by 2 bases and J by 7 bases; unmatched bases: 5. The CDR3 is CASSLTIQGQPQHF. CDR3 bases: TGTGCCAGCAGTTTAACAATACAGGGGCAGCCCCAGCATTTT.

This clonotype was detected a few times. Here the CDR3 reads CASCPGANVLTF. CDR3 sequence (DNA): TGTGCCAGCTGCCCTGGGGCCAACGTCCTGACTTTC. This rearrangement joins TRBV28 to TRBJ2-6; D not certain. The CDR3 contains 12 residues. CDR1 MDHEN and CDR2 SYDVKM come from the germline V gene. Trimming removed 8 bases at V and 2 bases at J, with 4 bases between.

The chain is built from TRBV27 and TRBJ2-5, with D hard to call. The germline gives CDR1 MNHEY, CDR2 SMNVEV (reference sequence). The CDR3 contains 14 residues. V was cut by 0 bases and J by 5 bases, with 10 bases left in between. The CDR3 DNA is TGTGCCAGCAGTTTATCTAGTCTCCGGGAGACCCAGTACTTC. This translates into CASSLSSLRETQYF.

The rearrangement links TRBV5-6 to TRBJ2-7; 7 bases are a match to TRBD2. There are 14 residues in the CDR3. Germline loops: CDR1 SGHDT, CDR2 YYEEEE. Unmatched junction bases numbered 7, after V lost 2 bases and J lost 5 bases. For the CDR3, the DNA is TGTGCCAGCAGCTTAGGGCGGGGGAACCACGAGCAGTACTTC. This codes for CASSLGRGNHEQYF.

This clonotype was picked up many times. The chain combines TRBV20-1 with TRBJ2-7; perhaps TRBD2 as D (6 bases). Trimming removed 6 bases at V and 2 bases at J, with 17 bases between. The CDR3 sequence is 14 residues long. The germline CDR1 and CDR2 sequences are DFQATT and SNEGSKA (reference sequence). The chain's CDR3 is CSAQATSRTYEQYF. Here the CDR3 DNA reads TGCAGTGCCCAGGCTACTAGCCGCACCTACGAGCAGTACTTC.

This clonotype was counted between two and nine times. The CDR3 region has the DNA TGCGCCAGCAGCTCGGACACCTCAGTTCCCTACGAGCAGTACTTC. Translated, it gives CASSSDTSVPYEQYF. The chain employs TRBV5-1 and TRBJ2-7, with a tentative D call TRBD1 (5 bases). The CDR3 is made up of 15 amino acids. V lost 3 bases to trimming and J lost 2 bases, with 15 bases between them. CDR1 is SGHRS, CDR2 YFSETQ, per germline.

This chain uses TRBV27 with TRBJ1-1; 9 nucleotides agree with TRBD1. Germline lookup yields CDR1 MNHEY and CDR2 SMNVEV (reference sequence). Trimming removed 5 bases from V and 6 bases from J; junction bases left unmatched: 10. CDR3 size: 15 residues. CDR3 residues: CASSRLQGAKAEAFF. Here the CDR3 DNA reads TGTGCCAGCAGTCGTTTACAGGGGGCGAAAGCTGAAGCTTTCTTT.

The table lists this clonotype with a few counts. CDR3 DNA: TGCGCCAGCAGCTTAGACGGGACAGGGTCCAGGTACGAGCAGTACTTC. Residues: CASSLDGTGSRYEQYF. This chain uses TRBV5-1 with TRBJ2-7, with TRBD1 matching over 9 bases. Trimming removed 2 bases from V and 4 bases from J; junction bases left unmatched: 10. Germline values: CDR1 SGHRS, CDR2 YFSETQ. The CDR3 is made up of 16 amino acids.

V is TRBV27 and J is TRBJ2-3; no clear D. The CDR3 is 16 residues long. CDR1 and CDR2 from the germline V gene are MNHEY and SMNVEV (reference sequence). Trimming cost V 5 bases and J 0 bases, with 15 bases left between them. The CDR3 sequence is CASSTFRLGSTDTQYF. CDR3 sequence (DNA): TGTGCCAGCAGTACCTTCAGGTTGGGGAGCACAGATACGCAGTATTTT.

This clonotype appeared a few times. The chain recombines TRBV4-2 with TRBJ2-6, with 7 positions matching TRBD1. The CDR3 sequence is 13 residues long. CDR1 LGHNA and CDR2 YNFKEQ come from the germline V gene. With 4 bases clipped from V and 16 bases from J, the junction kept 10 bases outside the gene matches. DNA for the CDR3: TGTGCCAGCAGCCCCTTCACAGGGGTCGGGCTGACTTTC. This codes for CASSPFTGVGLTF.

This clonotype was picked up many times. V and J are TRBV27 and TRBJ1-2; TRBD1 is a possible D gene (6 bases). This CDR3 is 13 amino acids long. CDR1 is MNHEY and CDR2 is SMNVEV in the germline V gene (reference sequence). Trimming left V 8 bases short and J 2 bases short, with 12 bases between. The CDR3 region has the DNA TGTGCCAGCGGCGAGGGGGTAAACTATGGCTACACCTTC. Translated: CASGEGVNYGYTF.

This clonotype has only a few counts. The chain combines TRBV7-9 with TRBJ2-7, with TRBD1 matching 7 bases. The CDR3 is made up of 17 amino acids. Germline assignment: CDR1 SEHNR and CDR2 FQNEAQ (reference sequence). The V gene end was trimmed by 1 base and the J gene end by 0 bases; junction bases not matched to a gene: 9. The CDR3 DNA reads TGTGCCAGCAGCTTAGAATCCAGGACAGGCCTCTCCTACGAGCAGTACTTC. It codes for CASSLESRTGLSYEQYF.

The gene calls are TRBV14 and TRBJ2-5; 9 bases match TRBD2. Germline V gives CDR1 SGHDN, CDR2 FVKESK. The CDR3 runs to 16 residues. After removal of 4 bases from V and 5 bases from J, the junction contained 11 bases not matched to a gene. This CDR3 is CASSRLASGTGETQYF. CDR3 bases: TGTGCCAGCAGCCGCCTAGCTAGCGGGACGGGGGAGACCCAGTACTTC. Together with reference TRBV14 and TRBJ2-5, the CDR3 gives the full variable domain: EAGVTQFPSHSVIEKGQTVTLRCDPISGHDNLYWYRRVMGKEIKFLLHFVKESKQDESGMPNNRFLAERTGGTYSTLKVQPAELEDSGVYFCASSRLASGTGETQYFGPGTRLLVL.

The chain recombines TRBV12-3 or TRBV12-4 with TRBJ2-4, with D perhaps given as TRBD1 or TRBD2 (6 bases each). The CDR3 has 15 residues. Trimming took off 1 base at V and 2 bases at J, with 9 bases between the two ends. The CDR3 DNA reads TGTGCCAGCAGTTTAGGGGGGGCCCCCAAAAACATTCAGTACTTC. It specifies CASSLGGAPKNIQYF.

CDR3 protein: CSVGQGVADTQYF. Written as DNA, the CDR3 is TGCAGTGTCGGACAAGGCGTAGCAGATACGCAGTATTTT. This chain joins TRBV20-1 and TRBJ2-3, with D tentatively TRBD1 (5 bases). The V end was cut by 7 bases, the J end by 4 bases, with 15 bases between. CDR1 and CDR2 from the germline V gene are DFQATT and SNEGSKA (reference sequence). The CDR3 extends over 13 amino acids.

This clonotype was observed at least ten times. The rearrangement uses TRBV4-2 and TRBJ1-2, with D tentatively TRBD1 (6 bases). The CDR3 loop spans 16 amino acids. The germline V and J ends were trimmed by 3 bases and 4 bases, with 18 bases remaining between them. CDR1 LGHNA and CDR2 YNFKEQ come from the germline V gene. The CDR3 DNA sequence: TGTGCCAGCAGCCACCTTCTACAGGACAGAGTCTATGGCTACACCTTC. Translated: CASSHLLQDRVYGYTF.

This clonotype was picked up many times. The V call is TRBV14, the J call TRBJ2-3, with D possibly TRBD2 on 6 matching bases. CDR1 is SGHDN and CDR2 is FVKESK in the germline V gene. V was trimmed by 4 bases and J by 4 bases, leaving 24 bases between them. The CDR3 loop spans 18 amino acids. The CDR3 coding sequence is TGTGCCAGCAGCCGTAGGGGAACGACGGGAGTGGGGGCAGATACGCAGTATTTT. It codes for CASSRRGTTGVGADTQYF.

This clonotype was seen more than once but under ten times. The V call is TRBV18, the J call TRBJ2-6; D may be TRBD1 (6 bases). V was clipped by 6 bases and J by 2 bases, with 17 bases between them. CDR3 size: 17 residues. CDR1 KGHSH and CDR2 LQKENI come from the germline V gene. CDR3 in DNA: TGTGCCAGCTCCTCCGGGACATTCTTCACTGGGGCCAACGTCCTGACTTTC. Protein product: CASSSGTFFTGANVLTF.

The chain has TRBV20-1 and TRBJ1-2; maybe TRBD1 (6 bases). The CDR3 length is 14 residues. Between the trimmed V and J ends, which lost 6 bases and 7 bases, there was a span of 21 bases. Germline CDR1 and CDR2: DFQATT and SNEGSKA (reference sequence). CDR3 amino acids: CSASAGHARGGYTF. The CDR3 nucleotides are TGCAGTGCATCGGCGGGACACGCCAGGGGTGGCTACACCTTC.

As to this clonotype: One end of the junction varies from germline; a read error may be responsible. This chain uses TRBV14 with TRBJ2-1; 7 bases are a match to TRBD2. The CDR3 covers 15 residues. Germline loops: CDR1 SGHDN, CDR2 FVKESK. The CDR3 spells CASSPPGGPYNGQFF. As DNA, the CDR3 is TGTGCCAGCAGCCCACCGGGAGGCCCTTACAATGGGCAGTTCTTC.

The chain links TRBV6-1 to TRBJ2-2; TRBD2 might be the D (6 bases). Trimming removed 7 bases at V and 3 bases at J, with 18 bases between. The CDR3 extends over 16 amino acids. Germline-derived CDR1 and CDR2 are MNHNS and SASEGT. The CDR3: CASNKGWGGDTGELFF. CDR3 in DNA: TGTGCCAGCAACAAAGGGTGGGGAGGTGACACCGGGGAGCTGTTTTTT.